The rows below give T cell receptor beta chains drawn from one sample of a study of shared clonotypes between healthy human individuals. TCRdb's table, derived via immunoSEQ multiplex PCR, lists solely in-frame clones and lacks some. The data show fewer than 850,000 clones, approximately 79% seen once. The sequenced sample consisted of memory CD4+ T cells sorted from blood. The receptors were gathered from a woman aged 30 to 39 in good health. The CDR3 runs from the conserved cysteine through the conserved F or W. Fields, in order: D gene, clone size, V gene, J gene, CDR3 protein, CDR3 DNA. A D gene is named only where the DNA matches it firmly. Rows may omit the clone size; those that give it use once, few, many or a size class.

>.|.|TRBV18|TRBJ2-5
CASSPRELQETQYF
TGTGCCAGCTCACCTCGGGAACTCCAAGAGACCCAGTACTTC
>.|.|TRBV18|TRBJ1-1
CASSTTEMNTEAFF
TGTGCCAGCTCAACGACCGAGATGAACACTGAAGCTTTCTTT
>.|.|TRBV2|TRBJ1-5
CASTPNANQPQHF
TGTGCCAGCACCCCGAACGCCAATCAGCCCCAGCATTTT
>.|.|TRBV5-1|TRBJ2-2
CASSFTGEPGELFF
TGCGCCAGCAGCTTCACGGGGGAACCCGGGGAGCTGTTTTTT
>.|.|TRBV18|TRBJ2-3
CASSRAQTTDTQYF
TGTGCCAGCTCACGGGCACAGACCACAGATACGCAGTATTTT
>TRBD2|.|TRBV7-6|TRBJ2-1
CASSPPRGVAGGYNEQFF
TGTGCCAGCAGCCCCCCCCGGGGGGTGGCGGGAGGCTACAATGAGCAGTTCTTC
>.|few|TRBV20-1|TRBJ2-7
CSALRTYEQYF
TGCAGTGCCCTACGAACCTACGAGCAGTACTTC
>.|.|TRBV6-6|TRBJ2-5
CASSRRPTVETQYF
TGTGCCAGCAGCCGACGGCCCACGGTAGAGACCCAGTACTTC
>TRBD2|.|TRBV2|TRBJ2-7
CASTLTVAGAYEQYF
TGTGCCAGCACCCTAACAGTAGCGGGAGCCTACGAGCAGTACTTC
>TRBD1|once|TRBV11-2|TRBJ1-1
CASSLGDRLTEAFF
TGTGCCAGCAGCTTAGGGGACAGGCTCACTGAAGCTTTCTTT
>TRBD1|.|TRBV7-2|TRBJ1-2
CASVLQGGDYGYTF
TGTGCCAGCGTCCTACAGGGGGGAGACTATGGCTACACCTTC
>TRBD2|.|TRBV19|TRBJ2-5
CASRPSGRGETQYF
TGTGCCAGTAGGCCGAGCGGGAGAGGGGAGACCCAGTACTTC
>TRBD1|.|TRBV6-5|TRBJ2-3
CASRKDRGVTDTQYF
TGTGCCAGCAGGAAGGACAGGGGGGTCACAGATACGCAGTATTTT
>TRBD1|few|TRBV25-1|TRBJ2-7
CASSAGAEDRGINEQYF
TGTGCCAGCAGTGCCGGGGCGGAGGACAGGGGGATCAACGAGCAGTACTTC
>TRBD1|.|TRBV5-1|TRBJ1-4
CASSSARGLNEKLFF
TGCGCCAGCAGCTCCGCGAGGGGGCTTAATGAAAAACTGTTTTTT
>.|once|TRBV11-2|TRBJ2-7
CASSLAGVRHYEQYF
TGTGCCAGCAGCTTAGCAGGAGTCAGGCACTACGAGCAGTACTTC
>.|.|TRBV4-1|TRBJ1-4
CASKALTGTGNEKLFF
TGCGCCAGCAAAGCTCTTACCGGGACGGGTAATGAAAAACTGTTTTTT
>.|.|TRBV2|TRBJ2-1
CASRGGGKEQFF
TGTGCCAGCAGAGGGGGTGGCAAGGAGCAGTTCTTC
>TRBD2|.|TRBV6-5|TRBJ2-3
CASSSSGRRSDTQYF
TGTGCCAGCAGCTCTAGCGGGAGGAGGTCGGATACGCAGTATTTT
>TRBD1|.|TRBV28|TRBJ2-7
CASRGTGTTYEQYF
TGTGCCAGCAGGGGGACAGGGACTACCTACGAGCAGTACTTC
>TRBD1|.|TRBV5-1|TRBJ2-7
CASSWGTGANEQYF
TGCGCCAGCAGCTGGGGGACAGGGGCCAACGAGCAGTACTTC
>TRBD1|.|TRBV11-2|TRBJ1-2
CASSSNTGDYGYTF
TGTGCCAGCAGCTCAAATACAGGGGACTATGGCTACACCTTC
>.|.|TRBV6-5|TRBJ2-7
CASRSRYEQYF
TGTGCCAGCAGAAGCCGGTACGAGCAGTACTTC
>TRBD2|.|TRBV29-1|TRBJ2-7
CSVAGTSVAYEQYF
TGCAGCGTTGCCGGGACTAGCGTAGCCTACGAGCAGTACTTC
>.|.|TRBV28|TRBJ2-7
CASSTTVNYEQYF
TGTGCCAGCAGTACGACAGTAAACTACGAGCAGTACTTC
>.|few|TRBV2|TRBJ2-3
CASSRYTDTQYF
TGTGCCAGCAGTCGTTACACAGATACGCAGTATTTT
>TRBD1|.|TRBV5-5|TRBJ1-1
CASSLLGQGVTEAFF
TGTGCCAGCAGCCTATTGGGACAGGGTGTAACTGAAGCTTTCTTT
>.|.|TRBV12-5|TRBJ2-1
CASGLSTRLYSYNEQFF
TGTGCTAGTGGTTTGTCGACTAGGCTCTACTCCTACAATGAGCAGTTCTTC
>TRBD1|.|TRBV19|TRBJ2-2
CASSPRGITGELFF
TGTGCCAGTAGTCCCAGGGGGATAACCGGGGAGCTGTTTTTT
>.|.|TRBV11-2|TRBJ1-1
CASSFHAGGGTEAFF
TGTGCCAGCAGCTTCCACGCAGGAGGAGGAACTGAAGCTTTCTTT
>TRBD1|.|TRBV11-2|TRBJ2-7
CASSLGQGRGEQYF
TGTGCCAGCAGCTTGGGACAGGGCCGAGGCGAGCAGTACTTC
>.|.|TRBV18|TRBJ2-7
CASSPSEEQYF
TGTGCCAGCTCACCGTCTGAGGAGCAGTACTTC